The clone carrying this T cell receptor beta chain was recorded at least ten times. J gave up 4 bases and V 4 bases, and 14 bases lay outside the gene matches. Per the germline V gene, CDR1 is SQVTM and CDR2 is ANQGSEA. The CDR3 length is 17 residues. Using a J-beta primer mix together with a sample-barcoded 5' primer, a second PCR was run for 7 to 11 cycles. In TCRdb, the 5' RACE reads were re-called with MiXCR into one record per CDR3 protein. Among 1.6 million or so distinct CDR3 sequences listed, 30% to 40% were seen once. These data are taken from a study of blood T cells in healthy people across ages.

The rearrangement links TRBV29-1 to TRBJ2-1; 9 nucleotides align to TRBD2. The source of this sequence is a woman aged 25 to 39 in good health. The sequenced material came from blood. This CDR3 reads CSVANPPAGGRYNEQFF. The CDR3 region has the DNA TGCAGCGTTGCCAACCCCCCTGCGGGAGGGCGGTACAATGAGCAGTTCTTC.